The clone carrying this TCR beta chain was seen more than once but under ten times. Germline values: CDR1 LNHDA, CDR2 SQIVND (reference sequence). The CDR3 contains 16 residues. The V and J ends lost 3 bases and 1 base respectively, with 13 bases between them. This sample is drawn from a study of T cells in Graves' hyperthyroidism and ophthalmopathy. Every diagnosis used clinical symptoms, serum thyroxine and TRAb, thyroid ultrasound and orbital computed tomography. Amplification of TCR beta CDR3 regions used RNA as the template. Initially, a first-round RT-PCR of the TCR CDR3 employed the HTBI primer set. TCRdb ran MiXCR on the multiplex PCR reads and lists one entry per CDR3 protein. The sample has about 740,000 distinct CDR3 sequences, about 14% seen once.

The source is a woman younger than 30 with Graves' hyperthyroidism. The sample consisted of blood. The chain couples TRBV19 to TRBJ2-1; tentative D call: TRBD1 (7 bases). The CDR3 is CASSIVAGGSYNEQFF. The CDR3 DNA follows: TGTGCCAGTAGTATCGTCGCAGGGGGGTCCTACAATGAGCAGTTCTTC.